Following are 22 T cell receptor beta chains from one sample sequenced in a study of siplizumab effects on memory and regulatory T cells. Generated by immunoSEQ multiplex PCR, the TCRdb table keeps only in-frame clones and is missing some. The sample has some 100,000 clones, around 90% seen once. The sequencing input was non-Treg CD4+ T cells sorted from blood. Receptors originate from a human donor in good health.

V gene TRBV19 combines with J gene TRBJ2-4; D is perhaps TRBD1 (6 bases). CDR1 is LNHDA, CDR2 SQIVND, per germline (reference sequence). The CDR3 spans 13 residues. The ends were cut back, 6 bases at V and 7 bases at J, with 13 bases in the middle. In nucleotides, the CDR3 is TGTGCCAGTAGCACAGCTAGGGGGAACATTCAGTACTTC. This encodes CASSTARGNIQYF.

The J gene is TRBJ2-2, the V gene TRBV30; D remains unclear. The CDR3 runs to 12 residues. The germline CDR1 and CDR2 sequences are GTSNPN and SVGIG (reference sequence). The V end lost 0 bases, the J end lost 6 bases, and 5 bases lay between the germline ends. The CDR3 is CAWSVKAGELFF. The CDR3 coding sequence is TGTGCCTGGAGTGTAAAGGCCGGGGAGCTGTTTTTT.

The rearrangement joins TRBV18 to TRBJ1-1; D unclear. Trimming shortened V by 0 bases and J by 8 bases, and 7 bases separated the two germline ends. Germline V lookup: CDR1 KGHSH, CDR2 LQKENI. The CDR3 extends over 12 amino acids. CDR3 sequence reads: CASSPPGREAFF. Written as DNA, the CDR3 is TGTGCCAGCTCACCACCGGGCAGGGAAGCTTTCTTT. Using reference TRBV18 and TRBJ1-1 for the parts outside the CDR3, the full variable domain is NAGVMQNPRHLVRRRGQEARLRCSPMKGHSHVYWYRQLPEEGLKFMVYLQKENIIDESGMPKERFSAEFPKEGPSILRIQQVVRGDSAAYFCASSPPGREAFFGQGTRLTVV.

This clone was seen once. The chain combines TRBV18 with TRBJ2-1; TRBD1 might be the D (7 bases). This CDR3 has 18 amino acids. Trimming pared 4 bases from V and 0 bases from J, leaving 19 bases between. Germline values: CDR1 KGHSH, CDR2 LQKENI. The CDR3 sequence is CASSLPAGGTSSYNEQFF. CDR3 nucleotide sequence: TGTGCCAGCTCACTTCCAGCAGGGGGGACAAGCTCCTACAATGAGCAGTTCTTC.

The chain joins TRBV6-1 to TRBJ1-1, with a tentative D call TRBD1 (6 bases). The CDR3 totals 15 residues. In germline, CDR1 is MNHNS, CDR2 SASEGT. Trimming cost V 2 bases and J 0 bases, with 10 bases left between them. CDR3 sequence: CASSEYWGLNTEAFF. The CDR3 region has the DNA TGTGCCAGCAGTGAATATTGGGGGCTGAACACTGAAGCTTTCTTT.

J is TRBJ2-2 and V is TRBV5-1; TRBD1 matches 9 bases. CDR3 size: 15 residues. J gave up 1 base and V 4 bases, and 2 bases lay outside the gene matches. Germline values: CDR1 SGHRS, CDR2 YFSETQ. CDR3 bases: TGCGCCAGCAGCGTGGACAGGGGGAACACCGGGGAGCTGTTTTTT. It is translated as CASSVDRGNTGELFF.

This sequence joins TRBV19 and TRBJ2-3; tentative D call: TRBD1 (5 bases). The V gene's germline CDR1 is LNHDA and CDR2 SQIVND (reference sequence). V gave up 1 base and J gave up 4 bases, with 12 bases separating them. This CDR3 contains 15 residues. The CDR3 reads CASSIVRRAADTQYF. In DNA, the CDR3 is TGTGCCAGTAGTATAGTTCGCAGGGCGGCAGATACGCAGTATTTT.

The gene calls are TRBV9 and TRBJ2-5; D ambiguous. Trimming cost V 0 bases and J 3 bases, with 6 bases left between them. The CDR3 totals 13 residues. Per germline, CDR1 SGDLS and CDR2 YYNGEE. DNA for the CDR3: TGTGCCAGCAGCGTAGGTGGAAAAGAGACCCAGTACTTC. This sequence encodes CASSVGGKETQYF.

CDR3 in amino acids: CAINSGTYNEQFF. The CDR3 coding sequence is TGTGCCATCAACAGCGGGACTTACAATGAGCAGTTCTTC. This sequence joins TRBV10-3 and TRBJ2-1, with TRBD2 identical over 7 bases. V dropped 7 bases and J dropped 4; count of bases not matched to a gene: 4. Germline V gives CDR1 ENHRY, CDR2 SYGVKD. The CDR3 spans 13 residues.

J is TRBJ2-3 and V is TRBV29-1, with D unresolved. Germline assignment: CDR1 SQVTM and CDR2 ANQGSEA. The V gene lost 6 bases and the J gene lost 3 bases, with 16 bases spanning the gap. The CDR3 runs to 14 residues. DNA for the CDR3: TGCAGCGTGGTTAGTCCGAAAGGGACAGATACGCAGTATTTT. Amino acid sequence: CSVVSPKGTDTQYF.

The rearrangement uses TRBV6-1 and TRBJ1-5, with no clear D. V shed 2 bases and J shed 9 bases, with 14 bases lying between them. In germline, CDR1 is MNHNS, CDR2 SASEGT. The CDR3 loop spans 14 amino acids. As DNA, the CDR3 is TGTGCCAGCAGTGAATTGCGGGTCCAAGGGCCCCAGCATTTT. It yields the protein CASSELRVQGPQHF.

The V and J genes are TRBV30 and TRBJ2-6; 7 bases line up with TRBD1. Germline V gene data show CDR1 as GTSNPN and CDR2 as SVGIG (reference sequence). CDR3 size: 16 residues. With 3 bases clipped from V and 0 bases from J, the junction kept 5 bases outside the gene matches. CDR3 sequence (DNA): TGTGCCTGGAGCAGGACAGGCGTCTCTGGGGCCAACGTCCTGACTTTC. It is translated as CAWSRTGVSGANVLTF.

The chain uses TRBV18 and TRBJ1-2; the D gene is possibly TRBD1 (6 bases). V lost 4 bases and J 2 bases, leaving 17 bases between the germline ends. Germline CDR1 and CDR2: KGHSH and LQKENI. CDR3 length: 16 residues. CDR3 amino acids: CASSHPRGGENYGYTF. The CDR3 bases are TGTGCCAGCTCACACCCCAGAGGGGGTGAGAACTATGGCTACACCTTC.

The chain has TRBV29-1 and TRBJ2-7, with a possible D match to TRBD2 (5 bases). In germline, CDR1 is SQVTM, CDR2 ANQGSEA. This CDR3 is built from 12 residues. Trimming left V 7 bases short and J 3 bases short, with 13 bases between. CDR3 region: CSGAGSRYEQYF. Written as DNA, the CDR3 is TGCAGCGGGGCGGGCAGCCGCTACGAGCAGTACTTC.

This rearrangement joins TRBV6-1 to TRBJ2-2; 7 bases line up with TRBD1. This CDR3 region has 14 residues. The V and J ends lost 7 bases and 4 bases, in that order; junction bases with no gene match: 6. Germline CDR1 reads MNHNS; CDR2 reads SASEGT. DNA of the CDR3: TGTGCCAGCACGACAGGGTTTAGCACCGGGGAGCTGTTTTTT. Protein: CASTTGFSTGELFF.

The chain has TRBV6-6 and TRBJ1-5; D remains ambiguous. The CDR3 spans 13 residues. CDR1 and CDR2 (germline): MNHNY, SVGAGI (reference sequence). V gave up 6 bases and J gave up 4 bases, with 10 bases separating them. CDR3 sequence (DNA): TGTGCCAGCAGCCGCATCCCAAATCAGCCCCAGCATTTT. Translated, it gives CASSRIPNQPQHF.

The rearrangement uses TRBV7-9 and TRBJ2-2; the match to TRBD2 covers 9 bases. The V segment lost 2 bases and the J segment 7 bases; nucleotides outside the gene matches: 8. Germline loops: CDR1 SEHNR, CDR2 FQNEAQ (reference sequence). The CDR3 covers 16 residues. The chain's CDR3 is CASSLRFLAGFGELFF. In DNA, the CDR3 is TGTGCCAGCAGCTTAAGGTTTCTAGCGGGATTCGGGGAGCTGTTTTTT.

This clone was detected only a few times. The chain joins TRBV30 to TRBJ2-7, with D uncertain. This CDR3 region has 14 residues. The germline gives CDR1 GTSNPN, CDR2 SVGIG (reference sequence). V lost 3 bases and J 3 bases, leaving 15 bases between the germline ends. DNA of the CDR3: TGTGCCTGGAGGATCCCCTTGGTCGGCTACGAGCAGTACTTC. Residues: CAWRIPLVGYEQYF.

The chain uses TRBV7-9 and TRBJ1-2; D remains ambiguous. Germline V gene lookup returns CDR1 SEHNR and CDR2 FQNEAQ (reference sequence). V lost 11 bases to trimming and J lost 7 bases, with 8 bases between them. The CDR3 length is 9 residues. CDR3 DNA: TGTGCCGCAGAGGGTGGCTACACCTTC. This sequence encodes CAAEGGYTF.

CDR3 residues: CATKDGTSDEKLFF. CDR3 in DNA: TGTGCCACCAAGGACGGGACTTCCGATGAAAAACTGTTTTTT. The J gene is TRBJ1-4, the V gene TRBV10-3, with a tentative D call TRBD1 (5 bases). The germline V gene encodes CDR1 ENHRY and CDR2 SYGVKD. This CDR3 spans 14 amino acids. Trimming pared 10 bases from V and 6 bases from J, leaving 18 bases between.

This sequence joins TRBV5-1 and TRBJ2-1, with 13 nucleotides matching TRBD2. Germline V gene lookup returns CDR1 SGHRS and CDR2 YFSETQ. The CDR3 sequence is 15 residues long. The V segment lost 4 bases and the J segment 9 bases; nucleotides outside the gene matches: 7. The CDR3 loop is CASSPGLAGVAEQFF. In nucleotides, the CDR3 is TGCGCCAGCAGCCCCGGACTAGCGGGAGTCGCTGAGCAGTTCTTC.

The gene calls are TRBV7-9 and TRBJ1-5; tentatively, D is TRBD1 (6 bases). Germline values: CDR1 SEHNR, CDR2 FQNEAQ (reference sequence). Trimming removed 4 bases from V and 0 bases from J, with 10 bases in between. The CDR3 extends over 15 amino acids. The DNA of the CDR3 is TGTGCCAGCAGCTCGGGGGGCAGTAGCAATCAGCCCCAGCATTTT. Protein sequence: CASSSGGSSNQPQHF.